This TCR beta chain came from a study of spatial heterogeneity in lung cancer. About the research overall: Raw sequencing reads included, on average, more than 9.5 appearances of each unique TCR and UMI combination.

Every individual TCR cDNA molecule carried its own unique molecular identifier, which allowed correction of PCR and sequencing errors. In TCRdb, the 5' RACE reads were re-called with MiXCR into one record per CDR3 protein. This table has approximately 92,000 distinct CDR3 sequences, less than 15% appearing once. The length of the CDR3 is 14 residues. V was pared by 0 bases and J by 3 bases, with 9 bases between. Looked up from germline, CDR1 is DFQATT and CDR2 is SNEGSKA (reference sequence). Time point given: sample taken at primary tumor resection. Sequencing covered unsorted whole RNA taken from tumor, nontumor lung or frozen PBMC.

This chain connects TRBV20-1 to TRBJ2-1, with D uncertain. Specimen: PBMCs, collected at surgery. The sequence was collected from a male donor with early-stage non-small cell lung cancer. The CDR3 loop is CSARDQAIYNEQFF. The CDR3 DNA reads as TGCAGTGCTAGAGATCAAGCCATCTACAATGAGCAGTTCTTC.